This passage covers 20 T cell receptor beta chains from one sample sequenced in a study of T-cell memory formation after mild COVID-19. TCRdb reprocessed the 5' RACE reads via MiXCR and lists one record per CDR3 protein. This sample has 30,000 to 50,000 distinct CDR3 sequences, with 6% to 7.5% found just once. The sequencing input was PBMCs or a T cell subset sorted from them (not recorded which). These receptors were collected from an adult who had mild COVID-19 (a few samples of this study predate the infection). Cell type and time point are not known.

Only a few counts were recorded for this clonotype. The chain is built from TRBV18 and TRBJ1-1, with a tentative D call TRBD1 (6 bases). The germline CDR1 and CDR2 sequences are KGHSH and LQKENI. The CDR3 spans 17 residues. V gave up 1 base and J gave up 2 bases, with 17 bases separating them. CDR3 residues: CASSPLKLGHGNTEAFF. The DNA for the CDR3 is TGTGCCAGCTCACCACTGAAATTGGGACACGGAAACACTGAAGCTTTCTTT.

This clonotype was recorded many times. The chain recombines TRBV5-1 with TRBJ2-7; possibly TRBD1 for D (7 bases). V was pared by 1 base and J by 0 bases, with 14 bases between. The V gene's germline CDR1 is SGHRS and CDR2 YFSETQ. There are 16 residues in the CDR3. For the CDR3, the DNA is TGCGCCAGCAGCTTGAGGGGGCGGGGAAGCTCCTACGAGCAGTACTTC. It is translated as CASSLRGRGSSYEQYF.

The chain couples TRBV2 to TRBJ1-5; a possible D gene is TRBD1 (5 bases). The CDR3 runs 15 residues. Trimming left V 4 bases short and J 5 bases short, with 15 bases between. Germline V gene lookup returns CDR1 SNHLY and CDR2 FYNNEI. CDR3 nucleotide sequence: TGTGCCAGCAGTGGGGGGAGGGGTTCTCATCAGCCCCAGCATTTT. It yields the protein CASSGGRGSHQPQHF.

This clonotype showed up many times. CDR3 region: CASSFGTEVSGANVLTF. The CDR3 bases are TGTGCCAGCAGCTTCGGGACAGAAGTCTCTGGGGCCAACGTCCTGACTTTC. V is TRBV5-6 and J is TRBJ2-6; 7 bases map to TRBD1. V shed 2 bases, J shed 0 bases, and the junction held 5 bases outside the gene matches. Germline CDR1 is SGHDT and CDR2 is YYEEEE. This CDR3 spans 17 amino acids.

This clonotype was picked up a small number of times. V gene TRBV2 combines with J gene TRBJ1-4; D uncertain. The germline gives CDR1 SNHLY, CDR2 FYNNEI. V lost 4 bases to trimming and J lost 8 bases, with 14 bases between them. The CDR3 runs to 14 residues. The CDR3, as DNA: TGTGCCAGCAGTGTCCAATTATCCCTGGAAAAACTGTTTTTT. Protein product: CASSVQLSLEKLFF.

The CDR3 is CASSLGGAADTQYF. In nucleotides, the CDR3 is TGTGCCAGCAGCTTAGGCGGGGCAGCAGATACGCAGTATTTT. The chain recombines TRBV7-3 with TRBJ2-3; maybe TRBD2 (6 bases). V was clipped by 2 bases and J by 4 bases, with 10 bases between them. CDR3 size: 14 residues. Per the germline V gene, CDR1 is SGHTA and CDR2 is FQGTGA.

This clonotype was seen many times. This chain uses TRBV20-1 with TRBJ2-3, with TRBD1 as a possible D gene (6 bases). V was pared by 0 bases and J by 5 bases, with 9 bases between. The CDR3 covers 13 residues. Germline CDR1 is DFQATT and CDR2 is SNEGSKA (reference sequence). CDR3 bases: TGCAGTGCTAGAGACCCCAGGGGAGATACGCAGTATTTT. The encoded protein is CSARDPRGDTQYF.

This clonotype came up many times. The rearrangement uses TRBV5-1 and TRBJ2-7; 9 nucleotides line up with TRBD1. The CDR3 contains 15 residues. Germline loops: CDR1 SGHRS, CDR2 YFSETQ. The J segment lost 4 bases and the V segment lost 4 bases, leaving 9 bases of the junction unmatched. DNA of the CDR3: TGCGCCAGCAGCACTCCGGGACAGGGACCTTACGAGCAGTACTTC. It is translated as CASSTPGQGPYEQYF.

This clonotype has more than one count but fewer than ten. The DNA of the CDR3 is TGTGCCAGCAGCCTATCAGGGGTAGTGGTCACTGAAGCTTTCTTT. It is translated as CASSLSGVVVTEAFF. The rearrangement uses TRBV12-3 or TRBV12-4 and TRBJ1-1, with D tentatively TRBD1 (6 bases). V shed 6 bases and J shed 4 bases, with 18 bases lying between them. The CDR3 contains 15 residues.

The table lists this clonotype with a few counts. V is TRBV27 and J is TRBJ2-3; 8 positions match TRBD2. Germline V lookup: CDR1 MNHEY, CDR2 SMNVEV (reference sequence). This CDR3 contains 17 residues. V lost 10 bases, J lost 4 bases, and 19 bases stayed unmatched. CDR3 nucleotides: TGTGCCACCACGACTAGGGTAGCGGGAACTGGGGCAGATACGCAGTATTTT. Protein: CATTTRVAGTGADTQYF.

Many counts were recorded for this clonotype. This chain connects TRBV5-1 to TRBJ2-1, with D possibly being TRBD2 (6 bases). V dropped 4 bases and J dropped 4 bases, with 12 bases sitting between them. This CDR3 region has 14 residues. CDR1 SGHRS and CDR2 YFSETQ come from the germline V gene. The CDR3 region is CASSRGGEYNEQFF. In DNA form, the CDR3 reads TGCGCCAGCAGCAGGGGAGGAGAGTACAATGAGCAGTTCTTC.

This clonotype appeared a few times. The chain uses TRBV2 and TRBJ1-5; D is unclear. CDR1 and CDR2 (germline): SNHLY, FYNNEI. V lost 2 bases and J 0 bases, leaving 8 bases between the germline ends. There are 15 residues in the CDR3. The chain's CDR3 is CASSEQSYSNQPQHF. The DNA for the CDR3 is TGTGCCAGCAGTGAACAGTCTTATAGCAATCAGCCCCAGCATTTT.

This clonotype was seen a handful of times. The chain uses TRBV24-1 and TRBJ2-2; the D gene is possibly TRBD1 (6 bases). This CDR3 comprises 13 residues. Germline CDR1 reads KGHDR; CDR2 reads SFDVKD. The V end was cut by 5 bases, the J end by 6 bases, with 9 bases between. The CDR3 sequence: CATSAQGPGELFF. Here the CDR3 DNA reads TGTGCCACCAGTGCGCAGGGGCCCGGGGAGCTGTTTTTT.

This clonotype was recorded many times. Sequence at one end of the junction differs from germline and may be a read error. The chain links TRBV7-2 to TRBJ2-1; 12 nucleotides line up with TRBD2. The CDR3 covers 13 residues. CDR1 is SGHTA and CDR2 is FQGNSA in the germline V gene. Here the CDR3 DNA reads TGTGCCAGCAGCCTAGCGGGAGGGCGTGAGCAGTTCTTC. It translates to CASSLAGGREQFF.

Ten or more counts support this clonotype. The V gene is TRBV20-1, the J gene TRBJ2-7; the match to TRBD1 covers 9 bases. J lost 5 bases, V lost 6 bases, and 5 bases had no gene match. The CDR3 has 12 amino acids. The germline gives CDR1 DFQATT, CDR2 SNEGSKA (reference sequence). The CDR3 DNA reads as TGCAGTGCCCAACAGGGGGCCCACGAGCAGTACTTC. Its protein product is CSAQQGAHEQYF.

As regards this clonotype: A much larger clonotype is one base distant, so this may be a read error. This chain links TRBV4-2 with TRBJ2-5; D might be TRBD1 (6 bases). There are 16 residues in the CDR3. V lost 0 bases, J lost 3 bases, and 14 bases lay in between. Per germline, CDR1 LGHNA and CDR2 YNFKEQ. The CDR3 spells CASSQDLGQSEETQYF. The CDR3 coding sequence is TGTGCCAGCAGCCAAGACCTCGGACAGTCGGAAGAGACCCAGTACTTC.

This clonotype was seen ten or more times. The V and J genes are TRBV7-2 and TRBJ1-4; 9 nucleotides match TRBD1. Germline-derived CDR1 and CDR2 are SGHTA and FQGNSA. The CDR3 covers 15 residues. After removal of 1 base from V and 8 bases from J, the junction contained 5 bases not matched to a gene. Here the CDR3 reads CASSLDRGLREKLFF. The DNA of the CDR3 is TGTGCCAGCAGCTTAGACAGGGGGCTACGGGAAAAACTGTTTTTT.

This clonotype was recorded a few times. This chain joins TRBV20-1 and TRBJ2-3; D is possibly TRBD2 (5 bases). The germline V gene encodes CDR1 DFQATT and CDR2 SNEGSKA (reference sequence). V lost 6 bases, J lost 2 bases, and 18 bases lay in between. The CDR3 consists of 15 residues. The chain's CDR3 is CSAHRPGNPTDTQYF. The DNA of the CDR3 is TGCAGTGCCCACCGCCCGGGAAACCCCACAGATACGCAGTATTTT.

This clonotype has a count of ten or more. The DNA of the CDR3 is TGCACCCCTGGTTGGACTGAAGCTTTCTTT. Encoded protein: CTPGWTEAFF. This chain links TRBV29-1 with TRBJ1-1; D gene uncertain. Germline-derived CDR1 and CDR2 are SQVTM and ANQGSEA. This CDR3 is built from 10 residues.

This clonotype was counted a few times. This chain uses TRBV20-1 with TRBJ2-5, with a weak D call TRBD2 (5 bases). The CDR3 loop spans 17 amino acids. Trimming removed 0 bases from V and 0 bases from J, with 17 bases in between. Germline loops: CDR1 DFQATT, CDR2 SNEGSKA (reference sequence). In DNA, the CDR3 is TGCAGTGCTAGAGATAAGAGGCTAGCAGAGTACCAAGAGACCCAGTACTTC. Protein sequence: CSARDKRLAEYQETQYF.